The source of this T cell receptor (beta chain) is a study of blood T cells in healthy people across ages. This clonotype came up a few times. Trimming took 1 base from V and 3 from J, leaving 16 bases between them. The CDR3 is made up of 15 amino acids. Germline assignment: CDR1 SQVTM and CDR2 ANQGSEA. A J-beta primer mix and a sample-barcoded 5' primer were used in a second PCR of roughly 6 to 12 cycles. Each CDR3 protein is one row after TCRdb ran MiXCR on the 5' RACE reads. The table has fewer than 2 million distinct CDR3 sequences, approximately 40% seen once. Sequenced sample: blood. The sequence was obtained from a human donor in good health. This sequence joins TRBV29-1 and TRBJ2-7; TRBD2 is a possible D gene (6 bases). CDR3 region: CSVEGDSLSDYEQYF. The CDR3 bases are TGCAGCGTTGAAGGGGACTCCTTGTCCGACTACGAGCAGTACTTC.